Presented here are 7 T cell receptor beta chains from one specimen sequenced in a study of T-cell reconstitution after alpha-beta-depleted transplantation in children. Preparation of the TCRbeta library used unique molecular identifiers. TCRdb re-called the PCR reads with MiXCR, one entry per CDR3 protein. The sample consists of approximately 590,000 distinct CDR3 sequences, over 9.5% of them appearing once. The sample here was PBMCs from the stem cell graft donor, taken from the stem cell graft. The source of these receptors is a human donor who donated a stem cell graft to a child with acute myeloid leukemia.

This clonotype has more than one count but fewer than ten. The chain has TRBV20-1 and TRBJ2-1; weak D call: TRBD2 (6 bases). The germline gives CDR1 DFQATT, CDR2 SNEGSKA (reference sequence). V lost 6 bases and J 1 base, leaving 10 bases between the germline ends. There are 13 residues in the CDR3. DNA for the CDR3: TGCAGTGCCCTGGGACTTTCCTACAATGAGCAGTTCTTC. Residues: CSALGLSYNEQFF.

This clonotype was detected only a few times. This chain connects TRBV29-1 to TRBJ2-1; D assignment may be TRBD1 or TRBD2 (5 bases each). The germline V and J ends were trimmed by 3 bases and 4 bases, with 16 bases remaining between them. This CDR3 has 15 residues. CDR1 and CDR2 from the germline V gene are SQVTM and ANQGSEA. CDR3 in amino acids: CSVEGWGRSYNEQFF. Written as DNA, the CDR3 is TGCAGCGTTGAGGGCTGGGGGAGATCTTACAATGAGCAGTTCTTC.

This clonotype was seen more than once but under ten times. The rearrangement links TRBV29-1 to TRBJ1-1, with a possible D match to TRBD1 (5 bases). The CDR3 has 12 residues. Germline V gene lookup returns CDR1 SQVTM and CDR2 ANQGSEA. Trimming cost V 6 bases and J 5 bases, with 13 bases left between them. The CDR3 region is CSVRGVGTEAFF. The CDR3 DNA is TGCAGCGTACGGGGGGTGGGTACTGAAGCTTTCTTT.

The genes are TRBV19 and TRBJ2-7, with 7 bases that match TRBD2. Germline CDR1 is LNHDA and CDR2 is SQIVND (reference sequence). The CDR3 is 14 residues long. With V trimmed by 8 bases and J by 3 bases, 10 bases remained unmatched. As DNA, the CDR3 is TGTGCCAGTTCTCGAAGCGGGATTATCTACGAGCAGTACTTC. It specifies CASSRSGIIYEQYF.

This clonotype has at least ten counts. The CDR3 here is CASSVSPGSEQYF. CDR3 DNA sequence: TGTGCCAGCAGCGTATCCCCTGGGAGCGAGCAGTACTTC. The chain is built from TRBV9 and TRBJ2-7, with TRBD2 as a possible D gene (5 bases). CDR3 length: 13 residues. Germline values: CDR1 SGDLS, CDR2 YYNGEE. V was shortened by 1 base and J by 6 bases, with 11 bases between the two germline ends.

At least ten counts were recorded for this clonotype. The chain couples TRBV10-3 to TRBJ2-5, with D unclear. The germline V and J ends were trimmed by 3 bases and 4 bases, with 3 bases remaining between them. The CDR3 contains 11 residues. Germline assignment: CDR1 ENHRY and CDR2 SYGVKD. CDR3 in DNA: TGTGCCATCAGTGACAGAGAGACCCAGTACTTC. It yields the protein CAISDRETQYF.

This clonotype was detected ten times or more. V usage is TRBV6-5 and J usage is TRBJ1-1; a possible D gene is TRBD1 (5 bases). The CDR3 runs 16 residues. V lost 0 bases and J lost 5, with 16 bases in between. CDR1 and CDR2 (germline): MNHEY, SVGAGI. The CDR3 DNA is TGTGCCAGCAGTTACTCGGGACGTACTGGGGGGACTGAAGCTTTCTTT. Its translation is CASSYSGRTGGTEAFF.